The 5 T cell receptor beta chains reported below all come from one sample, sequenced in a study of shared clonotypes between healthy human individuals. Profiling relied on immunoSEQ multiplex PCR, and the TCRdb table lists in-frame clones only, not all of them. This sample carries about 1.5 million clones, nearly 99% of them seen once, and the ten largest clones take around 0.45%. Input material: naive CD4+ T cells sorted from blood. The subset denotes: CD45RA+ positively selected. The receptor set was obtained from a man aged 30-40 years in good health.

V gene TRBV29-1 combines with J gene TRBJ2-5; D is unclear. Germline V lookup: CDR1 SQVTM, CDR2 ANQGSEA. V lost 3 bases and J 7 bases, leaving 12 bases between the germline ends. The CDR3 has 12 amino acids. The CDR3 here is CSVDPEWGTQYF. The CDR3, as DNA: TGCAGCGTTGACCCCGAATGGGGGACCCAGTACTTC.

This sequence joins TRBV19 and TRBJ2-7, with TRBD2 matching 7 bases. Losses at the gene ends were 8 bases for V and 4 bases for J; bases not matched to a gene: 17. The CDR3 runs to 16 residues. The germline CDR1 and CDR2 sequences are LNHDA and SQIVND (reference sequence). Written as DNA, the CDR3 is TGTGCCAGTGCTCACCGGGGGAGGGCCTCGTATTACGAGCAGTACTTC. Translation gives CASAHRGRASYYEQYF.

The chain joins TRBV18 to TRBJ1-2; a weak D match, TRBD1 (5 bases). The CDR3 sequence is 13 residues long. Trimming cost V 5 bases and J 5 bases, with 12 bases left between them. Germline V CDR1 and CDR2: KGHSH, LQKENI. Here the CDR3 DNA reads TGTGCCAGCTCAGCAGGGATTGATTATGGCTACACCTTC. It specifies CASSAGIDYGYTF.

The J gene is TRBJ1-2, the V gene TRBV9; 8 bases are a match to TRBD1. J lost 6 bases, V lost 0 bases, and 19 bases had no gene match. The CDR3 totals 19 residues. The germline gives CDR1 SGDLS, CDR2 YYNGEE. This CDR3 is CASSVAVSGPGQGANGYTF. In DNA, the CDR3 is TGTGCCAGCAGCGTAGCAGTGAGTGGGCCAGGGCAGGGGGCAAATGGCTACACCTTC.

This clone was seen once. The chain uses TRBV18 and TRBJ2-3, with 12 bases identical to TRBD2. This CDR3 region has 17 residues. Trimming at V came to 4 bases and at J to 4 bases, leaving 9 bases not matched to a gene. The germline V gene has CDR1 KGHSH and CDR2 LQKENI. Here the CDR3 DNA reads TGTGCCAGCTCACTACAAGGACTAGCGGGACAGGCAGATACGCAGTATTTT. This translates into CASSLQGLAGQADTQYF.